The clone carrying this T cell receptor beta chain was seen only a few times. Its matching antigen is unknown. The assay was immunoSEQ multiplex PCR, and TCRdb's table has in-frame clones only and misses some. The sample contains roughly 130,000 clones, roughly 84% of which appear only once. These data belong to a study of PD-L1 blockade in urothelial cancer. As for the study in general: Atezolizumab, begun by patients in about 2014, was given at 1,200 mg intravenously every 3 weeks. Male sex and bladder-origin urothelial cancer were recorded for about 85% of the roughly 30 patients.

Germline values: CDR1 LGHNA, CDR2 YNFKEQ. The J segment lost 5 bases and the V segment lost 6 bases, leaving 14 bases of the junction unmatched. This CDR3 comprises 16 residues. Study results and caveats: Tumor-associated clones in the blood of durable-benefit patients grew more at 3 weeks.

Sample time point: pretreatment peripheral blood. This TCR was sampled from a man aged 45-65 years with urothelial cancer. Sequencing used PBMCs, obtained around atezolizumab (anti-PD-L1) treatment. The chain joins TRBV4-2 to TRBJ2-3; 7 bases agree with TRBD2. This chain's CDR3 is CASRLTAGEIGDTQYF. CDR3 sequence (DNA): TGTGCCAGCAGACTGACTGCGGGAGAGATAGGAGATACGCAGTATTTT.